These T cell receptor beta chains were read from a single sample in a study of blood T cells in healthy people across ages. TCRdb ran MiXCR on the 5' RACE reads and lists one entry per CDR3 protein. This table has hundreds of thousands of distinct CDR3 sequences, roughly 50% appearing once. The sequenced sample was blood. The receptor set was obtained from a man aged 35 to 55 in good health. Both conserved end residues are part of each CDR3. The D gene is left open where the match is weak. Clone sizes are given selectively: once, few, many, or a class where the clone is expanded.

TRBJ2-1,TRBV24-1,TRBD2,few,17,CATSDPSGGTNSPKQFF,TGTGCCACCAGTGACCCTAGCGGGGGGACCAACAGTCCAAAGCAGTTCTTC
TRBJ1-5,TRBV7-9,.,few,13,CASSQDSGGPQHF,TGTGCCAGCAGCCAAGACAGCGGGGGGCCCCAGCATTTT
TRBJ1-2,TRBV4-2,.,.,12,CASSQESDGYTF,TGTGCCAGCAGCCAAGAATCCGATGGCTACACCTTC
TRBJ2-7,TRBV5-1,.,.,13,CASSSAASYEQYF,TGCGCCAGCAGCTCGGCAGCTTCCTACGAGCAGTACTTC
TRBJ1-2,TRBV18,TRBD1,few,15,CASSPGTGKPYGYTF,TGTGCCAGCTCGCCAGGGACAGGGAAACCCTATGGCTACACCTTC
TRBJ2-3,TRBV28,TRBD2,.,17,CASSFPTERERSDTQYF,TGTGCCAGCAGTTTTCCCACGGAGCGGGAGCGCTCAGATACGCAGTATTTT
TRBJ1-4,TRBV6-6,.,.,11,CASSQAGKLFF,TGTGCCAGCTCCCAAGCGGGAAAACTGTTTTTT
TRBJ2-6,TRBV20-1,.,few,14,CSALGIAGANVLTF,TGCAGTGCCCTTGGGATAGCGGGGGCCAACGTCCTGACTTTC
TRBJ2-1,TRBV12-3/TRBV12-4,TRBD1,.,17,CASRRQGMMSSYNEQFF,TGTGCCAGCAGAAGACAGGGGATGATGAGCTCCTACAATGAGCAGTTCTTC
TRBJ1-1,TRBV20-1,.,once,13,CSARITDNTEAFF,TGCAGTGCTAGAATAACTGACAACACTGAAGCTTTCTTT
TRBJ1-2,TRBV7-2,.,few,13,CASSQSREYGYTF,TGTGCCAGCAGCCAGAGTAGGGAATATGGCTACACCTTC
TRBJ1-1,TRBV5-1,.,few,15,CASSLEGTGSAEAFF,TGCGCCAGCAGCTTGGAAGGCACGGGTAGTGCTGAAGCTTTCTTT
TRBJ2-3,TRBV27,.,.,14,CASTSGPGTDTQYF,TGTGCCAGCACCTCCGGGCCGGGCACAGATACGCAGTATTTT
TRBJ1-4,TRBV12-3/TRBV12-4,TRBD1,.,15,CASRFRDRSNEKLFF,TGTGCCAGCAGATTCCGGGACAGGAGCAATGAAAAACTGTTTTTT
TRBJ2-6,TRBV7-6,.,.,16,CASSLAAFSGANVLTF,TGTGCCAGCAGCTTAGCAGCATTCTCTGGGGCCAACGTCCTGACTTTC